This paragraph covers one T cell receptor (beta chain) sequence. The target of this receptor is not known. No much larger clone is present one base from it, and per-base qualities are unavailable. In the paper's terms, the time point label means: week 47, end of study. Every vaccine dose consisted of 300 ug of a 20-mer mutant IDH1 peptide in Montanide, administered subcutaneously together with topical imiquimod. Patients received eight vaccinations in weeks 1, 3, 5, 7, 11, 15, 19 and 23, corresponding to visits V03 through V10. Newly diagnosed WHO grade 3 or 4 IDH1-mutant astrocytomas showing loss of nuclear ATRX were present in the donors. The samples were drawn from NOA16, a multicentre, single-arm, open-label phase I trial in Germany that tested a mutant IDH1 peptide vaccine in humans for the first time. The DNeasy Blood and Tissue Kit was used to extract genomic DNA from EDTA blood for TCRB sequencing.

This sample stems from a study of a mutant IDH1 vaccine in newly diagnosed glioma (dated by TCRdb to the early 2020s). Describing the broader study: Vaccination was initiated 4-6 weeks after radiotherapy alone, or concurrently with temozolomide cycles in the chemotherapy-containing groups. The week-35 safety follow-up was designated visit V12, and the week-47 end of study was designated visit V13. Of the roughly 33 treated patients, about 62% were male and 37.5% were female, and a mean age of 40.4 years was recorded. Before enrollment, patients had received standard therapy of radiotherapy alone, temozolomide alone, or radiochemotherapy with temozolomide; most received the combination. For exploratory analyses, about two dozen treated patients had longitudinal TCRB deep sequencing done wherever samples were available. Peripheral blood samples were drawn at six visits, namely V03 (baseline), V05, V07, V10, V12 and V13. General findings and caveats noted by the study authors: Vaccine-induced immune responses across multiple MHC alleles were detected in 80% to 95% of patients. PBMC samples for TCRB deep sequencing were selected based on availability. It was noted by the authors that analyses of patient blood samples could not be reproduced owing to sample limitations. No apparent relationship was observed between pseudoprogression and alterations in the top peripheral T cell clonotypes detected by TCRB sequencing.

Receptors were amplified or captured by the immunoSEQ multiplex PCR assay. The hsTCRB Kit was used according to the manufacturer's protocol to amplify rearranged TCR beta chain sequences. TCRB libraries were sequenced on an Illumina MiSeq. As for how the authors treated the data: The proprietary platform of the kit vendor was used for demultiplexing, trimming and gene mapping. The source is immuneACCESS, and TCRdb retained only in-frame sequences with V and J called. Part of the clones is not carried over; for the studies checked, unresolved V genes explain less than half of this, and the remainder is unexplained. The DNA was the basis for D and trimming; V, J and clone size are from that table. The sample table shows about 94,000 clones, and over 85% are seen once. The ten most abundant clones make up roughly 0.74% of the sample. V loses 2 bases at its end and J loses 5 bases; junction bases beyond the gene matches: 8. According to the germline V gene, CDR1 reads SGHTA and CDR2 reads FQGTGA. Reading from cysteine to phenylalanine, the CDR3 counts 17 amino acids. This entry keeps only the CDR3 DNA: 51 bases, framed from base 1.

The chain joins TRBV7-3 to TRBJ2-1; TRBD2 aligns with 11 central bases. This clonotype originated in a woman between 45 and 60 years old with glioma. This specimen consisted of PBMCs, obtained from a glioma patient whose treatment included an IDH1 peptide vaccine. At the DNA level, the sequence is TGTGCCAGCAGCTTAGGCCCCGGGACTAGCGGTCACAATGAGCAGTTCTTC. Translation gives CASSLGPGTSGHNEQFF.